The TCR beta chain described here comes from a study of blood T cell repertoires in COVID-19 (dated by TCRdb to about 2020). Turning to the overall study: Samples covering the acute and convalescent phases of COVID-19 were provided by collaborators in the United States, Italy and Spain. The material from the prospective study consisted of cDNA or gDNA derived from T cells, B-cell-depleted T cells, or PBMCs. Deeply sampled blood TCRbeta repertoires from subjects exposed to, actively infected with, or recovered from COVID-19 were included in the dataset. The repertoires were released in a freely available public database intended as a resource for research on the immune response to SARS-CoV-2. The samples were drawn from two sources: the first 160 participants of the ongoing ImmuneRACE study, and fewer than 1,500 subjects contributed by 6 global collaborators. Nearly every sample came with metadata listing a de-identified subject ID, COVID-19 status, age in years and sex. HLA class I and class II types, where available, came from metadata supplied by the sample provider rather than from assay-based typing.

The germline V gene (reference sequence) yields SGHNT for CDR1 and YYREEE for CDR2. The CDR3 measures 14 amino acids from cysteine to phenylalanine. Of the read, only the CDR3 DNA is kept; its 42 bases are in frame from base 1. V trim: 0 bases; J trim: 5 bases; unmatched bases: 4. Points the paper makes about the study in general: Clinical and demographic metadata were provided uncurated, with the amount varying by source and participant.

Whole blood was collected in K2EDTA tubes by collaborating institutions according to the institutions' own protocols. For TCRbeta analysis, collaborators shipped samples in one of three forms: frozen whole blood, isolated PBMCs, or DNA extracted from either of those sample types. TCRbeta CDR3 regions were amplified from genomic DNA by means of the immunoSEQ Assay, a bias-controlled multiplex PCR. From the authors' description of their analysis: The number of nucleated cells in each sample was estimated by amplification of reference gene primers within the assay. Sequence reads were collapsed and filtered to measure the absolute abundance of every unique TCRbeta CDR3 rearrangement. For each sample, productive Simpson clonality was calculated as the square root of Simpson's diversity index over productive rearrangements. TCRdb retrieved this table from immuneACCESS and kept in-frame rearrangements only. Not all clones are present; in checked studies, unresolved V genes account for under half, and no reason is known for the remainder. That table gives V, J and clone size, and the DNA gave D and trimming. This sample lists 210,000 or so clones; more than 75% were detected once. The ten largest clones capture more than 10% of the sample.

On this clone itself: The antigen this receptor binds is unknown. Base qualities were left out, and no much larger clone turns up one base away.

The V gene is TRBV5-4 and the J gene is TRBJ2-5, with 7 junctional bases fitting TRBD2. This TCR was recovered from a woman aged 40 to 50 with acute or convalescent COVID-19. Sample: peripheral blood. The CDR3 has the sequence CASSLEAGAETQYF. At the DNA level, the sequence is TGTGCCAGCAGCTTGGAGGCGGGAGCGGAGACCCAGTACTTC.